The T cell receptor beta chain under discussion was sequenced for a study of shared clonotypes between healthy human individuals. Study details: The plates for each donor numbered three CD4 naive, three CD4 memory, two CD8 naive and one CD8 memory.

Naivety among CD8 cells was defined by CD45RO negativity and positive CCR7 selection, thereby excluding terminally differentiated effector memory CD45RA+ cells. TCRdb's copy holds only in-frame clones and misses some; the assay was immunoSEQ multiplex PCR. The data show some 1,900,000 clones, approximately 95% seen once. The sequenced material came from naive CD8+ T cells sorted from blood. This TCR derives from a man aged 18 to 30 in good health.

The CDR3 DNA reads as TGTGCCAGCAGCCTCGGGACTCCTTACGAGCAGTACTTC. This gives the protein CASSLGTPYEQYF. This chain joins TRBV13 and TRBJ2-7; possible D gene TRBD2, 6 bases. CDR1 is PRHDT and CDR2 is FYEKMQ in the germline V gene (reference sequence). Trimming shortened V by 5 bases and J by 4 bases, and 12 bases separated the two germline ends. This CDR3 spans 13 amino acids.